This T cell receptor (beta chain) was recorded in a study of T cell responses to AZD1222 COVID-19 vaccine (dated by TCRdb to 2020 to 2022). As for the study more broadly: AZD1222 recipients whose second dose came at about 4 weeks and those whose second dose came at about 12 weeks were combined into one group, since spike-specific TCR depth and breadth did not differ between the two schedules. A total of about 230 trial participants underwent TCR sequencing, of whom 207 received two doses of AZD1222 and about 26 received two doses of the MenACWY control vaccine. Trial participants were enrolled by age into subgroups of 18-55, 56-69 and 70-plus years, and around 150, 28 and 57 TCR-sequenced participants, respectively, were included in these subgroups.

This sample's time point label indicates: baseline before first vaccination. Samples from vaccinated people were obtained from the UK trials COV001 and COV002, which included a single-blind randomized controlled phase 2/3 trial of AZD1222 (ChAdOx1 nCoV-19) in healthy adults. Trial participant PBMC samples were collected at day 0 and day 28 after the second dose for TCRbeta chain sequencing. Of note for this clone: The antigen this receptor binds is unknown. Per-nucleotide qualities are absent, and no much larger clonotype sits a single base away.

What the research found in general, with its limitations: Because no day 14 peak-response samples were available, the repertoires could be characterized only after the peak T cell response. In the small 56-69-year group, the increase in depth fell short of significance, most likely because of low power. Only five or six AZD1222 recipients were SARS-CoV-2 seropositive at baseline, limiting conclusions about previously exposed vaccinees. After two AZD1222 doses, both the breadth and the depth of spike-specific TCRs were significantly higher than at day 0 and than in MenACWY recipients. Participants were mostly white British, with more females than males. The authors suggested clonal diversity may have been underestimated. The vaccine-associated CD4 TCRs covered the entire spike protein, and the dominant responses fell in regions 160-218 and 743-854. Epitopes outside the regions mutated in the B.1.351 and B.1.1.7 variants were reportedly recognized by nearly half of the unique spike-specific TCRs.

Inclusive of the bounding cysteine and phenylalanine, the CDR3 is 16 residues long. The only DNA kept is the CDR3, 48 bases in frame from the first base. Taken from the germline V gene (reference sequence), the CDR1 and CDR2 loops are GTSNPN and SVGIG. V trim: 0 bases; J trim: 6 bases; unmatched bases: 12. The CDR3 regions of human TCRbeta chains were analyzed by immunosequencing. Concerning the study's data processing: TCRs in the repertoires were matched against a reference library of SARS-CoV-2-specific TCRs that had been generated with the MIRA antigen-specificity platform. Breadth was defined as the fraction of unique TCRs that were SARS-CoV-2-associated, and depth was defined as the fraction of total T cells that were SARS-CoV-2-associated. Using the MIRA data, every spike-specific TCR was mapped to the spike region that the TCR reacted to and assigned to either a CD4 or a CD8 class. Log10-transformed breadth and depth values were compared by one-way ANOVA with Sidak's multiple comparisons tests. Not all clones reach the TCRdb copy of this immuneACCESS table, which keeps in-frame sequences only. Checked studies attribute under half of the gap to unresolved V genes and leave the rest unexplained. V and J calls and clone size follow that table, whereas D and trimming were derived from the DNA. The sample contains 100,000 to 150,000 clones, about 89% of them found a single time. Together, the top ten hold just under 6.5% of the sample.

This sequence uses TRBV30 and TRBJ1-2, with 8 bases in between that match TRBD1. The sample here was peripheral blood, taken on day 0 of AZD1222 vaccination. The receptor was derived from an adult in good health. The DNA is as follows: TGTGCCTGGAGTGTACCTGGACAGGGTAACTGGGATGGCTACACCTTC. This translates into CAWSVPGQGNWDGYTF.